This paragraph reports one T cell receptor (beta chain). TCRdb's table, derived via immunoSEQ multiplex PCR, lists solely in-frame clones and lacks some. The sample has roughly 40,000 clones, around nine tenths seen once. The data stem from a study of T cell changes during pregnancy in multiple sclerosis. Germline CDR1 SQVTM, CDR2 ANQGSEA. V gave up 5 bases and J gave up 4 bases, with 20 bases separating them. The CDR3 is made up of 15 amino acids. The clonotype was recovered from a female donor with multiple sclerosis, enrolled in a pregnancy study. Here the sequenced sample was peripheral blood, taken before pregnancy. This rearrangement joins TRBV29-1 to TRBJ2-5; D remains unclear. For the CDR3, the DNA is TGCAGCGTTTCGAATTTTGTAAATTTACTAGAGACCCAGTACTTC. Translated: CSVSNFVNLLETQYF.